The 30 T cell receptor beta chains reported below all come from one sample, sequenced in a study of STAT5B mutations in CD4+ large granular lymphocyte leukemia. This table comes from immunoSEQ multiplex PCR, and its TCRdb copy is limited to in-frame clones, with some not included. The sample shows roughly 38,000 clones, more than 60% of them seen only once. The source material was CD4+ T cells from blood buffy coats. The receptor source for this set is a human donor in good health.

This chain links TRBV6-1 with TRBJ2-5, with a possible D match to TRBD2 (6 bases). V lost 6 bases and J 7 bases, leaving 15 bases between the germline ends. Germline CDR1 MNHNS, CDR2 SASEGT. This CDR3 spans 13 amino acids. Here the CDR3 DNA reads TGTGCCAGCAGGCCTACAGCCGGGGGGACCCAGTACTTC. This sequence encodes CASRPTAGGTQYF.

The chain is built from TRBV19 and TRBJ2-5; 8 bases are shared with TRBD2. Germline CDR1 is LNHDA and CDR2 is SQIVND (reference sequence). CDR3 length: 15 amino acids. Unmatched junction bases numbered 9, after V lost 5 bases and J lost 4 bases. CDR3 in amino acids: CASSSLPGGAETQYF. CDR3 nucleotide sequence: TGTGCCAGTAGTTCTCTTCCGGGGGGGGCAGAGACCCAGTACTTC.

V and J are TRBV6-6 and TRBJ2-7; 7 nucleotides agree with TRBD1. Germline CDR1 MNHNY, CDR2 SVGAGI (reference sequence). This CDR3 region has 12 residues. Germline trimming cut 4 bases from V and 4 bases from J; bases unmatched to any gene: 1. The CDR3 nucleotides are TGTGCCAGCAGTTCACAGGGGTACGAGCAGTACTTC. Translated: CASSSQGYEQYF.

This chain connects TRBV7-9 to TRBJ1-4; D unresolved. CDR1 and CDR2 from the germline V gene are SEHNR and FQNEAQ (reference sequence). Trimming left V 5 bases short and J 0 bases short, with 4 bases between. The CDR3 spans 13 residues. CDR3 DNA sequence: TGTGCCAGCAGCCGTTCAACTAATGAAAAACTGTTTTTT. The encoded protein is CASSRSTNEKLFF. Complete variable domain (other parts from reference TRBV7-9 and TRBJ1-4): DTGVSQNPRHKITKRGQNVTFRCDPISEHNRLYWYRQTLGQGPEFLTYFQNEAQLEKSRLLSDRFSAERPKGSFSTLEIQRTEQGDSAMYLCASSRSTNEKLFFGSGTQLSVL.

CDR3 sequence (DNA): TGTGCCAGCAGTGAGGGGATGGGTTTGAACACCGGGGAGCTGTTTTTT. It is translated as CASSEGMGLNTGELFF. The chain links TRBV6-1 to TRBJ2-2, with D uncertain. This CDR3 has 16 amino acids. Trimming removed 3 bases at V and 1 base at J, with 12 bases between. Germline V lookup: CDR1 MNHNS, CDR2 SASEGT.

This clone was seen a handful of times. In DNA, the CDR3 is TGTGCCAGCAGCTTGTTGGCTCTCTTGAACACTGAAGCTTTCTTT. It specifies CASSLLALLNTEAFF. The J gene is TRBJ1-1, the V gene TRBV5-6; D not resolved. CDR1 is SGHDT and CDR2 is YYEEEE in the germline V gene. Trimming stripped 1 base from V and 0 bases from J, with 10 bases between. CDR3 length equals 15 residues.

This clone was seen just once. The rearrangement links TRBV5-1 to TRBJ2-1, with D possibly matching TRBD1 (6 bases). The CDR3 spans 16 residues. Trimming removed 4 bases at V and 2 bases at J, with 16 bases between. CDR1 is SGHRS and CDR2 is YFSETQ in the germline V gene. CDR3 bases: TGCGCCAGCAGCCCGAGCGGCCACAGGGCCTACAATGAGCAGTTCTTC. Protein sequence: CASSPSGHRAYNEQFF.

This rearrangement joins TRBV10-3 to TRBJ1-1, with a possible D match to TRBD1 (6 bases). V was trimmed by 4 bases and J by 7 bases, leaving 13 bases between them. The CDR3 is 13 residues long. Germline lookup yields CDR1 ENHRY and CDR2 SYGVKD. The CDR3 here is CAISARGSLEAFF. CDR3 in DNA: TGTGCCATCAGTGCGAGGGGGTCTCTTGAAGCTTTCTTT.

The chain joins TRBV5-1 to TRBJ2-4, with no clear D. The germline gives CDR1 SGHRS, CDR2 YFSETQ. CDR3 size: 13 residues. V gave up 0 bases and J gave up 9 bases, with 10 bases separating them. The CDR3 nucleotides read TGCGCCAGCAGCTTGGGGCAGCCGGGCATTCAGTACTTC. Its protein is CASSLGQPGIQYF.

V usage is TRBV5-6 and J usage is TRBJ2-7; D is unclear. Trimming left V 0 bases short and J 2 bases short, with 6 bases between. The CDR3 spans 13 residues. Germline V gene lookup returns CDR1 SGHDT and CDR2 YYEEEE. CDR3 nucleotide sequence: TGTGCCAGCAGCTTGGACGGACCCTACGAGCAGTACTTC. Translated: CASSLDGPYEQYF.

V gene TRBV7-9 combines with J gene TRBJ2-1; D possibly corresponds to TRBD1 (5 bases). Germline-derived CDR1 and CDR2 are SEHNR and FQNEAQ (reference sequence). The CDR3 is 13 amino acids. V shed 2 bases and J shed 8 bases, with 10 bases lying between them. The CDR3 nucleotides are TGTGCCAGCAGCTTACAGGGCATCGATGAGCAGTTCTTC. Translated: CASSLQGIDEQFF.

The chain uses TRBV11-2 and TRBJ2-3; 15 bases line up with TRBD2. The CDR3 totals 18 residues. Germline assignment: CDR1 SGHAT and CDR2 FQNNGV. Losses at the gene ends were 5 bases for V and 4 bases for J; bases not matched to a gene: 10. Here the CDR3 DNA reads TGTGCCAGCAGCCTGTATCCGGGACTAGCGGGGGGCGCAGATACGCAGTATTTT. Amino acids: CASSLYPGLAGGADTQYF.

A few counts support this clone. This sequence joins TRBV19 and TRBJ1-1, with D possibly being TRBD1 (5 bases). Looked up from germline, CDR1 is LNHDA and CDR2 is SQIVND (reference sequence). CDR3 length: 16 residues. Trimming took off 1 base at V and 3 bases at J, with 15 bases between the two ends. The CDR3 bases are TGTGCCAGTAGTATAGGACAATTCGGAGGGGACACTGAAGCTTTCTTT. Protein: CASSIGQFGGDTEAFF.

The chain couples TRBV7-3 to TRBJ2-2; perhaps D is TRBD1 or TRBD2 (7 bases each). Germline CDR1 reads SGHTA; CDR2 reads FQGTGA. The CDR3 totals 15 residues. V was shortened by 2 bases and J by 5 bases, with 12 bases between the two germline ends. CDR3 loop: CASSLQGGWTGELFF. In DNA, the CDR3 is TGTGCCAGCAGCTTACAGGGGGGGTGGACCGGGGAGCTGTTTTTT. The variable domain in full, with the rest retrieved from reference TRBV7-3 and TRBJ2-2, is GAGVSQTPSNKVTEKGKYVELRCDPISGHTALYWYRQSLGQGPEFLIYFQGTGAADDSGLPNDRFFAVRPEGSVSTLKIQRTERGDSAVYLCASSLQGGWTGELFFGEGSRLTVL.

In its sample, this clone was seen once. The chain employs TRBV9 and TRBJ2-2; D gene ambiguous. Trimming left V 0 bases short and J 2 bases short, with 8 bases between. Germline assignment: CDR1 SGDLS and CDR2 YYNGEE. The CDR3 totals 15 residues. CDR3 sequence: CASSVDAVNTGELFF. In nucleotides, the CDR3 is TGTGCCAGCAGCGTAGACGCGGTAAACACCGGGGAGCTGTTTTTT.

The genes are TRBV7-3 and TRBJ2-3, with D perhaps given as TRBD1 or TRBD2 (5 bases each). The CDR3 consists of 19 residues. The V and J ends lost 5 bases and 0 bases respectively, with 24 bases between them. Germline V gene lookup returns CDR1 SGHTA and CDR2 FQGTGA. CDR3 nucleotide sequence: TGTGCCAGCAGCGGTAGAAGGGGTTTGGGACCTCCTAGCACAGATACGCAGTATTTT. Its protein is CASSGRRGLGPPSTDTQYF.

CDR3 in amino acids: CASSRDSTNYGYTF. CDR3 nucleotides: TGCGCCAGCAGCCGAGACAGCACTAACTATGGCTACACCTTC. The chain is built from TRBV4-3 and TRBJ1-2, with D maybe TRBD1 (5 bases). This CDR3 spans 14 amino acids. The V end lost 4 bases, the J end lost 0 bases, and 9 bases lay between the germline ends. The germline CDR1 and CDR2 sequences are LGHNA and YSLEER.

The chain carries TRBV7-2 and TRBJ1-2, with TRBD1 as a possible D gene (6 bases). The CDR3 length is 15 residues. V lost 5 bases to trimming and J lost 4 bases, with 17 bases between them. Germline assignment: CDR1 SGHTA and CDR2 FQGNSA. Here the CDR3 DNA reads TGTGCCAGCAGCCCCATCTTGGACAGTCGCTATGGCTACACCTTC. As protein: CASSPILDSRYGYTF.

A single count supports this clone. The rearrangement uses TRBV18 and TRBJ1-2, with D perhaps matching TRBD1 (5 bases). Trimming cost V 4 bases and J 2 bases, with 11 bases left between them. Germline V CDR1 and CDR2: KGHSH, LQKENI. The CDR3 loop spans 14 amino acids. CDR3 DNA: TGTGCCAGCTCACTAAGTGACAGCAACTATGGCTACACCTTC. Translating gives CASSLSDSNYGYTF.

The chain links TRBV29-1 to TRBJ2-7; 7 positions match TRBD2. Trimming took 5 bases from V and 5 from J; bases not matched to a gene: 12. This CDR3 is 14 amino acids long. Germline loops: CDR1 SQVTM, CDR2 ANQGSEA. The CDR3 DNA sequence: TGCAGCGTTACCGGGAGCGGGGAGGGGAACGAGCAGTACTTC. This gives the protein CSVTGSGEGNEQYF.

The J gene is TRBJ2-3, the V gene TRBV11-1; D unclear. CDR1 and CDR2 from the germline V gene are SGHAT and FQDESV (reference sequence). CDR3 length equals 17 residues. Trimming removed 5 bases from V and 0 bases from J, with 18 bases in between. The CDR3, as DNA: TGTGCCAGCAGCCGCTTGGAAGGACCGACTAGCACAGATACGCAGTATTTT. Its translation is CASSRLEGPTSTDTQYF.

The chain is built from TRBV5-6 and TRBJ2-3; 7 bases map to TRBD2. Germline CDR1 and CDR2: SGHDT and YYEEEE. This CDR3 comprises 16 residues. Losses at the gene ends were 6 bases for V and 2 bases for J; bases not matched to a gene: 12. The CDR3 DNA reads TGTGCCAGCACCCTCATCCGGGACTACCCCACAGATACGCAGTATTTT. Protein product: CASTLIRDYPTDTQYF.

The CDR3 coding sequence is TGTGCCAGCTCACCTTCGGGTGGAACGGCCAATTCACCCCTCCACTTT. Protein product: CASSPSGGTANSPLHF. V usage is TRBV18 and J usage is TRBJ1-6; D gene uncertain. The CDR3 is 16 amino acids. Trimming removed 3 bases at V and 7 bases at J, with 16 bases between. CDR1 is KGHSH and CDR2 is LQKENI in the germline V gene.

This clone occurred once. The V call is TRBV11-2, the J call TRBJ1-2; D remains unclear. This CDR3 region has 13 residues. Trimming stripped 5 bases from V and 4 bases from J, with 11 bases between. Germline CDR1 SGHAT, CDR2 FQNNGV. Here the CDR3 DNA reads TGTGCCAGCAGCGACACACCAATCTATGGCTACACCTTC. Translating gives CASSDTPIYGYTF.

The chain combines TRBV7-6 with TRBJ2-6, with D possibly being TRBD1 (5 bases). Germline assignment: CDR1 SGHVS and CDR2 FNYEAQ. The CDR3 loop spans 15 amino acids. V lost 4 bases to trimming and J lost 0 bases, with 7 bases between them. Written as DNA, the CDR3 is TGTGCCAGCAGCTCCAGGGTCTCTGGGGCCAACGTCCTGACTTTC. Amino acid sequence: CASSSRVSGANVLTF.

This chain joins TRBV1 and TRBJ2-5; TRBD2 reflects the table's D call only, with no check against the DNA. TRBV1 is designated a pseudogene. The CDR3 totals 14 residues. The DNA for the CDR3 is TGCACCAGCAGCCCACCGGGTCTAGCGGGGGTCCAGTACTTC. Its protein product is CTSSPPGLAGVQYF.

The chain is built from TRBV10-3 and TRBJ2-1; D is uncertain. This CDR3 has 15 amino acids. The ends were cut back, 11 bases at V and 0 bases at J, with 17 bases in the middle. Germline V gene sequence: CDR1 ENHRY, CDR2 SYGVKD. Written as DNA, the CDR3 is TGTGCCGATCCGTATCCCCTGAGCTCCTACAATGAGCAGTTCTTC. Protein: CADPYPLSSYNEQFF.

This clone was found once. This chain's CDR3 is CASSIFRGKRYF. In nucleotides, the CDR3 is TGTGCCAGTAGTATCTTTCGGGGGAAAAGGTACTTC. The chain carries TRBV19 and TRBJ2-5, with D maybe TRBD2 (6 bases). V was shortened by 3 bases and J by 13 bases, with 15 bases between the two germline ends. The CDR3 contains 12 residues. Germline CDR1 and CDR2: LNHDA and SQIVND (reference sequence).

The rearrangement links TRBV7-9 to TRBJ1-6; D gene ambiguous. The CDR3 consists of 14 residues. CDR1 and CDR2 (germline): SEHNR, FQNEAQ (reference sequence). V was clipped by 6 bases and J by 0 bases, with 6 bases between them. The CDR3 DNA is TGTGCCAGCAGGGAGGGCTCCTATAATTCACCCCTCCACTTT. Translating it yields CASREGSYNSPLHF.

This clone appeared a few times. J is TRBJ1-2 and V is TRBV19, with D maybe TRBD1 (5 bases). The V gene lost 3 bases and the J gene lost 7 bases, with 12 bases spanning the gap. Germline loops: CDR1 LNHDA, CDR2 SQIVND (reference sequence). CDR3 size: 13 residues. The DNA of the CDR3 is TGTGCCAGTAGTATTTGGGGGAGCGGTGGCTACACCTTC. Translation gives CASSIWGSGGYTF.